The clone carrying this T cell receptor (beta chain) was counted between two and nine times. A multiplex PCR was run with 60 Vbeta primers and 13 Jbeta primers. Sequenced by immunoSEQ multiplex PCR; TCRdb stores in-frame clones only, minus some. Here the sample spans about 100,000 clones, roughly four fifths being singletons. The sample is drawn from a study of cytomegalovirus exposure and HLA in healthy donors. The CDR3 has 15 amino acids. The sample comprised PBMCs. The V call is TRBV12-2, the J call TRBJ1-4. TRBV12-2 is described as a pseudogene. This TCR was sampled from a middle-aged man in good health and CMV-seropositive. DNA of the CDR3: TGTGCAAGTCGCTTCGGGGATGTGACCGGGCAAAAACTGTTTTTT. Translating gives CASRFGDVTGQKLFF.